Listed here are 27 T cell receptor beta chains from one sample, sequenced in a study of cytomegalovirus exposure and HLA in healthy donors. With 60 Vbeta and 13 Jbeta primers, the PCR was carried out. Here immunoSEQ multiplex PCR was the method, and the copy in TCRdb shows in-frame clones only, minus some. The top ten hold about 0.25% of the sample, which has about 250,000 clones, around 84% seen once. The material sequenced was PBMCs. These receptors originate from a girl aged 2-10 years in good health and CMV-seronegative.

A single count supports this clone. The CDR3 sequence: CASSYLRERSTDTQYF. Written as DNA, the CDR3 is TGTGCCAGCAGTTACTTGAGGGAGAGGTCCACAGATACGCAGTATTTT. The chain combines TRBV6-5 with TRBJ2-3; a possible D gene is TRBD2 (5 bases). Per germline, CDR1 MNHEY and CDR2 SVGAGI. V was pared by 1 base and J by 2 bases, with 13 bases between. This CDR3 spans 16 amino acids.

This chain uses TRBV5-1 with TRBJ1-2; 8 nucleotides align to TRBD1. V was pared by 4 bases and J by 2 bases, with 4 bases of the junction left unmatched. CDR1 SGHRS and CDR2 YFSETQ come from the germline V gene. This CDR3 comprises 14 residues. CDR3 in amino acids: CASSQTGGNYGYTF. In DNA, the CDR3 is TGCGCCAGCAGCCAAACAGGGGGAAACTATGGCTACACCTTC.

This sequence joins TRBV2 and TRBJ2-1; D unclear. CDR3 length equals 11 residues. Looked up from germline, CDR1 is SNHLY and CDR2 is FYNNEI. Deletions cut 1 base from V and 15 bases from J, with 10 bases between. The CDR3 DNA reads TGTGCCAGCAGTGAAGATTTTGGGCGGTTCTTC. Protein: CASSEDFGRFF.

This clone was observed a few times. Other DNA sequences of this sample code for an identical CDR3. J is TRBJ1-1 and V is TRBV9; D perhaps matches TRBD1 (6 bases). The CDR3 totals 14 residues. The germline V gene encodes CDR1 SGDLS and CDR2 YYNGEE. The V end was cut by 0 bases, the J end by 1 base, with 7 bases between. This chain's CDR3 is CASSVGTANTEAFF. The DNA of the CDR3 is TGTGCCAGCAGCGTAGGGACAGCGAACACTGAAGCTTTCTTT.

The V call is TRBV6-5, the J call TRBJ2-1; 8 nucleotides agree with TRBD2. CDR3 size: 15 residues. Germline V gene sequence: CDR1 MNHEY, CDR2 SVGAGI. V gave up 5 bases and J gave up 1 base; unmatched junction bases: 4. The CDR3 is CASSPLAVSYNEQFF. CDR3 coding DNA: TGTGCCAGCAGTCCACTAGCGGTTTCCTACAATGAGCAGTTCTTC.

V and J are TRBV5-5 and TRBJ2-1, with 14 positions matching TRBD2. J gave up 10 bases and V 3 bases, and 9 bases lay outside the gene matches. The CDR3 runs 16 residues. Germline CDR1 and CDR2: SGHKS and YYEKEE (reference sequence). CDR3 residues: CASSWEGLAGVREQFF. CDR3 bases: TGTGCCAGCAGCTGGGAGGGACTAGCGGGAGTTAGAGAGCAGTTCTTC.

This clone appeared a single time. CDR3 nucleotide sequence: TGTGCCAGCAGGGGTGGGACAGGGCCCTCCTACAATGAGCAGTTCTTC. It specifies CASRGGTGPSYNEQFF. The chain employs TRBV2 and TRBJ2-1; 9 nucleotides match TRBD1. The CDR3 runs to 16 residues. Germline lookup yields CDR1 SNHLY and CDR2 FYNNEI. Trimming removed 6 bases from V and 0 bases from J; junction bases left unmatched: 6.

The chain carries TRBV5-4 and TRBJ1-1; no firm D call. Germline V gene data show CDR1 as SGHNT and CDR2 as YYREEE (reference sequence). The CDR3 is made up of 15 amino acids. V dropped 3 bases and J dropped 0 bases, with 12 bases sitting between them. The CDR3 loop is CASSSGLFMNTEAFF. Here the CDR3 DNA reads TGTGCCAGCAGCTCCGGACTGTTCATGAACACTGAAGCTTTCTTT. Looking up the rest from reference TRBV5-4 and TRBJ1-1 gives the full variable domain: ETGVTQSPTHLIKTRGQQVTLRCSSQSGHNTVSWYQQALGQGPQFIFQYYREEENGRGNFPPRFSGLQFPNYSSELNVNALELDDSALYLCASSSGLFMNTEAFFGQGTRLTVV.

This clone was found once. V usage is TRBV12-2 and J usage is TRBJ1-1; the table's D call TRBD1 went unverified against the DNA. TRBV12-2 is described as a pseudogene. This CDR3 region has 15 residues. CDR3 residues: CASRLEQGEVTEAFF. CDR3 bases: TGTGCAAGTCGCCTAGAACAGGGGGAGGTCACTGAAGCTTTCTTT.

The V and J genes are TRBV18 and TRBJ1-4, with TRBD1 as a possible D gene (5 bases). The germline V gene has CDR1 KGHSH and CDR2 LQKENI. This CDR3 has 14 amino acids. The germline V and J ends were trimmed by 4 bases and 4 bases, with 10 bases remaining between them. The CDR3 protein is CASSLQGGNEKLFF. The DNA of the CDR3 is TGTGCCAGCTCACTCCAGGGTGGTAATGAAAAACTGTTTTTT.

This clone was counted a few times. The rearrangement joins TRBV27 to TRBJ2-1; TRBD2 aligns across 7 bases. The CDR3 covers 14 residues. V shed 1 base and J 4 bases; nucleotides not matched to a gene: 1. Germline lookup yields CDR1 MNHEY and CDR2 SMNVEV (reference sequence). The CDR3 nucleotides read TGTGCCAGCAGTTTATGGGGGGGGTACAATGAGCAGTTCTTC. As protein: CASSLWGGYNEQFF.

This chain joins TRBV1 and TRBJ2-5; TRBD2, as called in the table, went unchecked against the DNA. Gene TRBJ2-7 matches the end of the DNA better, so the J call may be wrong. TRBV1 is classified as a pseudogene. This CDR3 spans 20 amino acids. The CDR3 DNA follows: TGCACCAGCAGCCAAGTCCCGCCCGGGACTAGCGGGAGTAGCTCCTACGAGCAGTACTTC. Its translation is CTSSQVPPGTSGSSSYEQYF.

The genes are TRBV10-1 and TRBJ2-1, with 12 bases that match TRBD2. Germline V CDR1 and CDR2: WNHNN, SYGVQD (reference sequence). The ends lost 4 bases at V and 0 bases at J; junction bases unmatched: 7. The CDR3 is 18 amino acids. The CDR3 protein is CASSATSGGQSSYNEQFF. For the CDR3, the DNA is TGCGCCAGCAGTGCAACTAGCGGGGGGCAATCCTCCTACAATGAGCAGTTCTTC.

The chain carries TRBV7-9 and TRBJ2-5; possible D gene TRBD1, 6 bases. Germline lookup yields CDR1 SEHNR and CDR2 FQNEAQ (reference sequence). The length of the CDR3 is 16 residues. The ends were cut back, 5 bases at V and 4 bases at J, with 20 bases in the middle. The CDR3 sequence is CASSLGTLQVGETQYF. CDR3 in DNA: TGTGCCAGCAGCCTCGGGACACTCCAAGTGGGAGAGACCCAGTACTTC.

The chain combines TRBV5-8 with TRBJ1-1; no clear D gene. Trimming removed 5 bases from V and 0 bases from J, with 14 bases in between. CDR3 size: 15 residues. Germline V gives CDR1 SGHTS, CDR2 YDEGEE. This CDR3 reads CASRRARVLNTEAFF. The CDR3 DNA reads TGTGCCAGCAGGAGGGCGAGGGTTTTGAACACTGAAGCTTTCTTT. The full variable domain, in which reference TRBV5-8 and TRBJ1-1 provide the parts outside the CDR3, is EAGVTQSPTHLIKTRGQQATLRCSPISGHTSVYWYQQALGLGLQFLLWYDEGEERNRGNFPPRFSGRQFPNYSSELNVNALELEDSALYLCASRRARVLNTEAFFGQGTRLTVV.

V gene TRBV7-9 combines with J gene TRBJ2-5; possibly TRBD1 for D (5 bases). The V gene's germline CDR1 is SEHNR and CDR2 FQNEAQ (reference sequence). The V gene lost 5 bases and the J gene lost 3 bases, with 7 bases spanning the gap. CDR3 length: 12 amino acids. The CDR3 loop reads CASSKGEETQYF. The CDR3 nucleotides read TGTGCCAGCAGCAAAGGGGAAGAGACCCAGTACTTC.

The chain joins TRBV6-1 to TRBJ2-7; D gene unclear. The CDR3 has 13 amino acids. CDR1 is MNHNS, CDR2 SASEGT, per germline. Trimming stripped 4 bases from V and 5 bases from J, with 12 bases between. The CDR3 DNA reads as TGTGCCAGCAGTGGGTCAGGTGTCGACGAGCAGTACTTC. Protein product: CASSGSGVDEQYF.

The chain links TRBV6-5 to TRBJ2-1; D unresolved. Germline assignment: CDR1 MNHEY and CDR2 SVGAGI. CDR3 length: 11 amino acids. Trimming shortened V by 6 bases and J by 7 bases, and 7 bases separated the two germline ends. CDR3 DNA: TGTGCCAGCAGGTCCGGGAATGAGCAGTTCTTC. It specifies CASRSGNEQFF.

The V and J genes are TRBV7-9 and TRBJ1-1; D remains ambiguous. Germline V lookup: CDR1 SEHNR, CDR2 FQNEAQ (reference sequence). Trimming took 5 bases from V and 2 from J, leaving 15 bases between them. This CDR3 is built from 15 residues. The CDR3 nucleotides are TGTGCCAGCAGCCCGCCCCTGAGGGCTAACACTGAAGCTTTCTTT. Its translation is CASSPPLRANTEAFF. Drawing the rest from reference TRBV7-9 and TRBJ1-1, the complete variable domain is DTGVSQNPRHKITKRGQNVTFRCDPISEHNRLYWYRQTLGQGPEFLTYFQNEAQLEKSRLLSDRFSAERPKGSFSTLEIQRTEQGDSAMYLCASSPPLRANTEAFFGQGTRLTVV.

The rearrangement links TRBV5-1 to TRBJ2-1, with TRBD1 matching over 11 bases. CDR3 length equals 14 residues. The germline CDR1 and CDR2 sequences are SGHRS and YFSETQ. V trimming: 3 bases; J trimming: 10 bases; junction bases outside the gene matches: 6. In nucleotides, the CDR3 is TGCGCCAGCAGCTGGACAGGGGGCTCCAAGGAGCAGTTCTTC. Protein product: CASSWTGGSKEQFF.

V is TRBV6-1 and J is TRBJ2-2, with a tentative D call TRBD2 (5 bases). This CDR3 contains 13 residues. Germline loops: CDR1 MNHNS, CDR2 SASEGT. With 7 bases removed from V and 7 bases from J, the gap between germline ends came to 13 bases. The CDR3 here is CASNTVGSGELFF. Here the CDR3 DNA reads TGTGCCAGCAATACGGTTGGGAGCGGGGAGCTGTTTTTT.

This clone has just one count. The chain is built from TRBV7-2 and TRBJ2-3, with D uncertain. The CDR3 contains 12 residues. The germline V gene has CDR1 SGHTA and CDR2 FQGNSA. V gave up 6 bases and J gave up 7 bases, with 11 bases separating them. CDR3 sequence reads: CASRTQTNTQYF. The CDR3 bases are TGTGCCAGCAGGACACAGACAAATACGCAGTATTTT.

This chain uses TRBV5-4 with TRBJ2-3; D ambiguous. V dropped 6 bases and J dropped 2 bases, with 13 bases sitting between them. Germline assignment: CDR1 SGHNT and CDR2 YYREEE (reference sequence). This CDR3 has 14 residues. CDR3 nucleotides: TGTGCCAGCATGCTGGCAGGTCCCACAGATACGCAGTATTTT. Its protein product is CASMLAGPTDTQYF.

A word on this clone: This sample includes further DNA sequences coding for the same CDR3. This rearrangement joins TRBV19 to TRBJ1-3; perhaps TRBD1 as D (5 bases). V was shortened by 3 bases and J by 0 bases, with 9 bases between the two germline ends. Germline lookup yields CDR1 LNHDA and CDR2 SQIVND (reference sequence). This CDR3 comprises 15 residues. The CDR3 loop is CASSIGGSSGNTIYF. The CDR3 DNA reads as TGTGCCAGTAGTATTGGGGGGTCCTCTGGAAACACCATATATTTT. The full variable domain, in which reference TRBV19 and TRBJ1-3 provide the parts outside the CDR3, is DGGITQSPKYLFRKEGQNVTLSCEQNLNHDAMYWYRQDPGQGLRLIYYSQIVNDFQKGDIAEGYSVSREKKESFPLTVTSAQKNPTAFYLCASSIGGSSGNTIYFGEGSWLTVV.

The chain combines TRBV6-5 with TRBJ1-3; D is unresolved. Trimming shortened V by 2 bases and J by 0 bases, and 5 bases separated the two germline ends. This CDR3 contains 14 residues. Looked up from germline, CDR1 is MNHEY and CDR2 is SVGAGI. Written as DNA, the CDR3 is TGTGCCAGCAGTTACCAGTTCTCTGGAAACACCATATATTTT. Encoded protein: CASSYQFSGNTIYF.

This sequence joins TRBV30 and TRBJ1-2, with 7 bases fitting TRBD1. Germline V gives CDR1 GTSNPN, CDR2 SVGIG (reference sequence). With 6 bases clipped from V and 4 bases from J, the junction kept 8 bases outside the gene matches. There are 13 residues in the CDR3. CDR3 amino acids: CACQGQNRYGYTF. The DNA of the CDR3 is TGTGCCTGTCAGGGACAGAACCGCTATGGCTACACCTTC.

V usage is TRBV5-1 and J usage is TRBJ2-3; maybe TRBD1 (5 bases). V lost 2 bases, J lost 2 bases, and 9 bases lay in between. This CDR3 has 14 amino acids. The V gene's germline CDR1 is SGHRS and CDR2 YFSETQ. Written as DNA, the CDR3 is TGCGCCAGCAGCTTAGGCAGGGTCACAGATACGCAGTATTTT. It translates to CASSLGRVTDTQYF.